This T cell receptor (beta chain) comes out of a study of neurological immune-mediated disorders. Study-wide context: Of the approximately 35 patients who had multiple sclerosis, roughly 30 had the relapsing-remitting form and 3 had the secondary progressive form.

Study-wide points: With the multiple sclerosis repertoire cluster, none of the clinical or MRI features showed an association.

The cDNA was generated through 5'RACE incorporating 10-nucleotide random UMIs. TCRdb re-derived calls from the 5' RACE reads in MiXCR, one entry per CDR3 protein. Of about 65,000 distinct CDR3 sequences in the sample, about 4% were seen once. There are many counts of this clonotype. Its target is unknown. The unsorted libraries were produced from 2 million PBMCs held at -80 C. The junction had 3 bases not matched to a gene; V was cut back by 2 bases and J by 3 bases. The germline CDR1 and CDR2 sequences are SGHRS and YFSETQ. This CDR3 has 14 residues. This rearrangement joins TRBV5-1 to TRBJ1-1, with 8 bases that match TRBD1. This clonotype was obtained from a man aged 45-65 years with multiple sclerosis. The source material was PBMCs. The CDR3 loop is CASSFGQGHTEAFF. DNA of the CDR3: TGCGCCAGCAGCTTCGGACAGGGTCACACTGAAGCTTTCTTT. Full variable domain (remainder filled in from reference TRBV5-1 and TRBJ1-1): KAGVTQTPRYLIKTRGQQVTLSCSPISGHRSVSWYQQTPGQGLQFLFEYFSETQRNKGNFPGRFSGRQFSNSRSEMNVSTLELGDSALYLCASSFGQGHTEAFFGQGTRLTVV.